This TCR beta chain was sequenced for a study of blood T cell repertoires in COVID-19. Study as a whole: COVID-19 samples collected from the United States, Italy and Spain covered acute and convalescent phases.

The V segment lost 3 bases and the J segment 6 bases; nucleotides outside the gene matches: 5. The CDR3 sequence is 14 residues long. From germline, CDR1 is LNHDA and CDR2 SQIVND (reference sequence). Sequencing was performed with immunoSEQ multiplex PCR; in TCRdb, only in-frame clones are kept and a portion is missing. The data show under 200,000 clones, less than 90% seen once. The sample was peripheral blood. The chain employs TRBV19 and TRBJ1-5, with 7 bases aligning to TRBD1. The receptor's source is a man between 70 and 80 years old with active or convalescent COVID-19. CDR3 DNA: TGTGCCAGTAGTATGACAGGGAAGGTTCAGCCCCAGCATTTT. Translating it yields CASSMTGKVQPQHF.